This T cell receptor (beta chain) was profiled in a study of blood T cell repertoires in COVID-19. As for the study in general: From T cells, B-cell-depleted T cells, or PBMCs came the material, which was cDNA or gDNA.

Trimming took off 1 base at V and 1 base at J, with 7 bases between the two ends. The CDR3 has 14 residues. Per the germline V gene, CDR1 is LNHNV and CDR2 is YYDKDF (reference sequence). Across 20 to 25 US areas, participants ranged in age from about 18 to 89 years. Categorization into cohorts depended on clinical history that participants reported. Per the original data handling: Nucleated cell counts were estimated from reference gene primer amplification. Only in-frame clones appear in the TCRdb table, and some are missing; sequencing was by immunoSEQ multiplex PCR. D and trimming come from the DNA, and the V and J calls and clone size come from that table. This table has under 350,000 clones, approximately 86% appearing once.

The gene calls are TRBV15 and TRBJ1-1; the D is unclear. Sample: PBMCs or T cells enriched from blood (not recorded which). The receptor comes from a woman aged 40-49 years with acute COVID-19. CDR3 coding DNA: TGTGCCACCAGCAGAGGGGAGAGGAACACTGAAGCTTTCTTT. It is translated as CATSRGERNTEAFF.